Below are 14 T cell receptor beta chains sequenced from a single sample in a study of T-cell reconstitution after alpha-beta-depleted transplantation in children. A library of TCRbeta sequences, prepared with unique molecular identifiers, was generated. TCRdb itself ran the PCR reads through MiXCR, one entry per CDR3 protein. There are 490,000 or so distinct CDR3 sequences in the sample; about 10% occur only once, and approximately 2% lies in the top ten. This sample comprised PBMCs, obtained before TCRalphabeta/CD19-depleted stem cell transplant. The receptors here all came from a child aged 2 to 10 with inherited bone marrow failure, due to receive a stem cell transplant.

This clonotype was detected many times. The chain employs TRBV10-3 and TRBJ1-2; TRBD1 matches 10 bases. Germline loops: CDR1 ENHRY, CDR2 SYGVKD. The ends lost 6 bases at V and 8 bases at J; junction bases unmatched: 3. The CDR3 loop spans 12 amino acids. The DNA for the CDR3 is TGTGCCATCAGGAGGACAGGGGGGGGCTACACCTTC. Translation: CAIRRTGGGYTF.

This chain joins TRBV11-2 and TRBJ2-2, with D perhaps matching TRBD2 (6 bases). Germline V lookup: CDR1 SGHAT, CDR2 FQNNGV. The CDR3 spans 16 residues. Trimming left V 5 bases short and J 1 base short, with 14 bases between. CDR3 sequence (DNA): TGTGCCAGCAGCCCCTCCCCTAGCGAGAACACCGGGGAGCTGTTTTTT. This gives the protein CASSPSPSENTGELFF.

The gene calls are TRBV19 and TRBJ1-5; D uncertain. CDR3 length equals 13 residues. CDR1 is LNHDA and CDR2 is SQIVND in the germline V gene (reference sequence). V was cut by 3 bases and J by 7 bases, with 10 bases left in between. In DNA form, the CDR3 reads TGTGCCAGTAGTATTGTCTCCTCGCAGCCCCAGCATTTT. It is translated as CASSIVSSQPQHF.

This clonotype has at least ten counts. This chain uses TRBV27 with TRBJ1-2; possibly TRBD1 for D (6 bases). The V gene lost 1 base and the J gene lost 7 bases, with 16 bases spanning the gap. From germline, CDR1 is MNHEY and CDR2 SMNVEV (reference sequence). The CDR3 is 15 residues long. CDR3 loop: CASSLFWGARPGYTF. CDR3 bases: TGTGCCAGCAGTTTATTCTGGGGGGCGCGGCCTGGCTACACCTTC.

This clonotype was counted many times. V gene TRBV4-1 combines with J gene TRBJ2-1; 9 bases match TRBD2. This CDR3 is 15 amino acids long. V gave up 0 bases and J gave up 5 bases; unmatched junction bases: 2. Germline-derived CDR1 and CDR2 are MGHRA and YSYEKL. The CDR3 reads CASSQDTSGHNEQFF. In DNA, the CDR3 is TGCGCCAGCAGCCAAGACACTAGCGGGCACAATGAGCAGTTCTTC.

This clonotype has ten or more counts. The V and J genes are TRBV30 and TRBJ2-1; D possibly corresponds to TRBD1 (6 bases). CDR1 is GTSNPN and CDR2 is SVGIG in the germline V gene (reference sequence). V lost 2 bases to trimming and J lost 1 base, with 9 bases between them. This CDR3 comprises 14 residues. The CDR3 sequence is CAWSLGASYNEQFF. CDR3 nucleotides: TGTGCCTGGAGTCTGGGGGCGTCCTACAATGAGCAGTTCTTC.

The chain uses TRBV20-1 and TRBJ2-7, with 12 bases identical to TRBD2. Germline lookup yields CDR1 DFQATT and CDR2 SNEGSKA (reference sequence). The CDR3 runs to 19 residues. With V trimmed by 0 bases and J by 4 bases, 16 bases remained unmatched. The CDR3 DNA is TGCAGTGCTAGAGAGATGAGACTAGCGGGAGCATTCTCCGTGTACGAGCAGTACTTC. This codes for CSAREMRLAGAFSVYEQYF.

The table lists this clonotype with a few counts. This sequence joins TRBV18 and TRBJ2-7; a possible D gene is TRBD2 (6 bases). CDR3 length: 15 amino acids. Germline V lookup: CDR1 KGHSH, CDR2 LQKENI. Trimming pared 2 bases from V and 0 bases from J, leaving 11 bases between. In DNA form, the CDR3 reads TGTGCCAGCTCACCATCGGGAGCCGCCTCCTACGAGCAGTACTTC. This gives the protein CASSPSGAASYEQYF.

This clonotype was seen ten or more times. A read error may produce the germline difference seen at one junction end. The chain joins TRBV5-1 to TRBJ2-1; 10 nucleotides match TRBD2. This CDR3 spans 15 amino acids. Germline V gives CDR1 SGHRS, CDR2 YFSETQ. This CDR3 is CASSLGTSVYNEQFF. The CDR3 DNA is TGTGCCAGCAGCTTGGGGACTAGCGTCTACAATGAGCAGTTCTTC.

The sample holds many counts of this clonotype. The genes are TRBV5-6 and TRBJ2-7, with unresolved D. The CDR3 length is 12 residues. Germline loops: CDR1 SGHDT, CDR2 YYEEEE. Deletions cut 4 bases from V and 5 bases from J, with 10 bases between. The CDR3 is CASSLIRDEQYF. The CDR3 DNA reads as TGTGCCAGCAGCCTAATTCGAGACGAGCAGTACTTC.

The CDR3 DNA is TGTGCCAGCAGTTTAGCAACTAGCGGGCCCTACAATGAGCAGTTCTTC. Translating it yields CASSLATSGPYNEQFF. The rearrangement uses TRBV12-3 or TRBV12-4 and TRBJ2-1; 9 nucleotides align to TRBD2. Unmatched junction bases numbered 2, after V lost 0 bases and J lost 2 bases. This CDR3 has 16 residues.

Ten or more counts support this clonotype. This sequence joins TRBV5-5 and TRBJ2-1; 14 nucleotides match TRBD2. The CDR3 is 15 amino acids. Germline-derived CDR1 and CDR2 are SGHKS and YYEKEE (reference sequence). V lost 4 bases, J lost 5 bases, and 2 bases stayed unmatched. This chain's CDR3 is CASSRGLAGDNEQFF. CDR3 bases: TGTGCCAGCAGCAGGGGACTAGCGGGAGACAATGAGCAGTTCTTC.

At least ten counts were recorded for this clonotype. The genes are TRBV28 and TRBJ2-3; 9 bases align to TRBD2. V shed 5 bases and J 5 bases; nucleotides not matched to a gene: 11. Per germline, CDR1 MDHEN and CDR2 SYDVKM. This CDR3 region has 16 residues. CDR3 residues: CASSGPASGMVDTQYF. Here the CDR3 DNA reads TGTGCCAGCAGTGGCCCGGCTAGCGGGATGGTAGATACGCAGTATTTT.

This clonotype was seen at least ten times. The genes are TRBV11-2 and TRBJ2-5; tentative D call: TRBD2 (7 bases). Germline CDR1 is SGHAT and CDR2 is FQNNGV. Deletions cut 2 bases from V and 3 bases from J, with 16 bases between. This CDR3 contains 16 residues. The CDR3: CASSLLAVGGEETQYF. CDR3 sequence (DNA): TGTGCCAGCAGCTTACTGGCTGTAGGGGGGGAAGAGACCCAGTACTTC.